The rows below give T cell receptor beta chains drawn from one sample of a study of blood T cell repertoires in COVID-19. TCRdb keeps only in-frame clones here, not all; method: immunoSEQ multiplex PCR. This sample has fewer than 350,000 clones, with roughly 86% found just once. Source material: peripheral blood. Receptor source: a man between 25 and 39 years old with COVID-19, enrolled during active disease. CDR3s include the opening cysteine and the closing phenylalanine or tryptophan. The D gene is left open where the match is weak.

D: TRBD2
V: TRBV18
J: TRBJ2-7
DNA: TGTGCCAGCTCCCCTGCGGGAGGGAGCTCCTACGAGCAGTACTTC
CDR3: CASSPAGGSSYEQYF

D: -
V: TRBV7-2
J: TRBJ1-2
DNA: TGTGCCAGCAGTCCGGACAGACAGTATGGCTACACCTTC
CDR3: CASSPDRQYGYTF

D: -
V: TRBV19
J: TRBJ1-4
DNA: TGTGCCAGTAGCCTTAACAGGGCAACTAATGAAAAACTGTTTTTT
CDR3: CASSLNRATNEKLFF

D: -
V: TRBV14
J: TRBJ1-2
DNA: TGTGCCAGCAGCCAAGGTCGGGGTTACTATGGCTACACCTTC
CDR3: CASSQGRGYYGYTF

D: TRBD1
V: TRBV5-1
J: TRBJ1-1
DNA: TGCGCCAGCACCCTTTGGACAGGGGGTATATCTGAAGCTTTCTTT
CDR3: CASTLWTGGISEAFF

D: -
V: TRBV6-5
J: TRBJ1-1
DNA: TGTGCCAGCAGTTACATGGCAGCATCGGGAACTGAAGCTTTCTTT
CDR3: CASSYMAASGTEAFF

D: TRBD2
V: TRBV19
J: TRBJ2-3
DNA: TGTGCCAGTAGTACGACTAGCGGGGGCCGGGAAGATACGCAGTATTTT
CDR3: CASSTTSGGREDTQYF

D: TRBD1
V: TRBV15
J: TRBJ1-4
DNA: TGTGCCACCAGCAGAGAGTGGCCAGGACAGGGCGAAGAAAAACTGTTTTTT
CDR3: CATSREWPGQGEEKLFF

D: TRBD1
V: TRBV28
J: TRBJ1-1
DNA: TGTGCCAGCAGTTCCCACTGGACAGGGGCGAAGGAAGCTTTCTTT
CDR3: CASSSHWTGAKEAFF

D: -
V: TRBV7-2
J: TRBJ2-2
DNA: TGTGCCAGCAGCTCGGTTCGAGTTATCAACACCGGGGAGCTGTTTTTT
CDR3: CASSSVRVINTGELFF

D: TRBD1
V: TRBV27
J: TRBJ1-5
DNA: TGTGCCAGCAGTTTAGAGGGGGCTAACAATCAGCCCCAGCATTTT
CDR3: CASSLEGANNQPQHF

D: TRBD1
V: TRBV5-6
J: TRBJ1-5
DNA: TGTGCCAGCAGCTCCCTTGCAACAGGGGCCCTCGGGCAGCCCCAGCATTTT
CDR3: CASSSLATGALGQPQHF

D: -
V: TRBV7-2
J: TRBJ1-5
DNA: TGTGCCAGCAGCTTAGAGGGGCTCTATCAGCCCCAGCATTTT
CDR3: CASSLEGLYQPQHF

D: -
V: TRBV7-6
J: TRBJ1-1
DNA: TGTGCCAGCAGCTTAGCCGCAGGAGGAAACACTGAAGCTTTCTTT
CDR3: CASSLAAGGNTEAFF

D: -
V: TRBV20-1
J: TRBJ2-7
DNA: TGCAGTGCTAGTGAGCTGCGGGGGCCCAGCTCCTACGAGCAGTACTTC
CDR3: CSASELRGPSSYEQYF

D: TRBD1
V: TRBV19
J: TRBJ1-5
DNA: TGTGCCAGTAGTATGGGGGGACAGGGTCTCAATCAGCCCCAGCATTTT
CDR3: CASSMGGQGLNQPQHF

D: -
V: TRBV28
J: TRBJ2-1
DNA: TGTGCCAGCTGCTTAACAGGGATCAATGAGCAGTTCTTC
CDR3: CASCLTGINEQFF

D: -
V: TRBV19
J: TRBJ2-2
DNA: TGTGCCAGTAGTATGGGTCCGGGGGAGCTGACCACCGGGGAGCTGTTTTTT
CDR3: CASSMGPGELTTGELFF

D: TRBD2
V: TRBV7-6
J: TRBJ2-2
DNA: TGTGCCAGCAGCTTCCTTACTAAGCGGGAGGGCAACACCGGGGAGCTGTTTTTT
CDR3: CASSFLTKREGNTGELFF

D: -
V: TRBV11-2
J: TRBJ2-5
DNA: TGTGCCAGCAGACCAGGGGCCGAGACCCAGTACTTC
CDR3: CASRPGAETQYF

D: -
V: TRBV2
J: TRBJ1-2
DNA: TGTGCCAGCAGTTCGGAGACTAACTATGGCTACACCTTC
CDR3: CASSSETNYGYTF

D: -
V: TRBV7-8
J: TRBJ2-7
DNA: TGTGCCAGCAGTCCGCGGGCCCGCTCCTACGAGCAGTACTTC
CDR3: CASSPRARSYEQYF

D: -
V: TRBV18
J: TRBJ1-2
DNA: TGTGCCAGCTCACCAATGGTCGGGGGAGACTATGGCTACACCTTC
CDR3: CASSPMVGGDYGYTF